Listed below are T cell receptor beta chains from one sample, sequenced in a study of CD8+ T cells in alopecia areata. The repertoire was sequenced with immunoSEQ multiplex PCR; TCRdb's copy has only in-frame clones and lacks some. There are approximately 57,000 clones in the sample; around 96% occur only once, and approximately 24% lies in the top ten. This specimen was CD8+ T cells sorted from blood, taken at week 0. The receptors were gathered from a human donor with alopecia areata. Both conserved end residues are part of each CDR3. Each record gives: J gene, D gene, V gene, clone size, CDR3 DNA, CDR3 protein. D genes are given only for firm matches. Expanded clones are given a class, and other clones once, few, many or no size at all.

TRBJ1-1,.,TRBV10-3,.,TGTGCCATCAGTGAGTCCAGGGTGAACACTGAAGCTTTCTTT,CAISESRVNTEAFF
TRBJ2-1,.,TRBV6-5,once,TGTGCCAGCAGTTACGCAGGGTCTGGGGCTAATGAGCAGTTCTTC,CASSYAGSGANEQFF
TRBJ1-6,.,TRBV2,.,TGTGCCAGCACGGGGATAGACATCTATAATTCACCCCTCCACTTT,CASTGIDIYNSPLHF
TRBJ2-1,.,TRBV5-6,.,TGTGCCAGCAGCGATATCGACAATGAGCAGTTCTTC,CASSDIDNEQFF
TRBJ2-7,.,TRBV30,few,TGTGCCTGGACTGGAACCTTCTCCTACGAGCAGTACTTC,CAWTGTFSYEQYF
TRBJ2-7,.,TRBV5-1,.,TGCGCCAGCAGCTGGGACAACTACGAGCAGTACTTC,CASSWDNYEQYF
TRBJ2-7,TRBD2,TRBV4-1,.,TGCGCCAGCAGCCAGGTACTAGCGGACGGCTACGAGCAGTACTTC,CASSQVLADGYEQYF
TRBJ2-7,TRBD1,TRBV10-3,.,TGTGCCATCGGGACAGGGAGTTCCTACGAGCAGTACTTC,CAIGTGSSYEQYF
TRBJ2-5,.,TRBV29-1,.,TGCAGCGTTGGGGGAAGAGAGACCCAGTACTTC,CSVGGRETQYF
TRBJ2-5,.,TRBV7-9,.,TGTGCCAGCAGCTTCCCCTCGAGCCAAGAGACCCAGTACTTC,CASSFPSSQETQYF
TRBJ1-1,.,TRBV27,.,TGTGCCAGCAGTCCTACAGGGAACACTGAAGCTTTCTTT,CASSPTGNTEAFF
TRBJ2-7,TRBD1,TRBV27,.,TGTGCCAGCAGTTCCCGGACAGGTGGGACCTACGAGCAGTACTTC,CASSSRTGGTYEQYF
TRBJ2-3,.,TRBV6-5,.,TGTGCCAGCAGTTACTCTACCAGGGCAATCACAGATACGCAGTATTTT,CASSYSTRAITDTQYF
TRBJ2-7,.,TRBV7-9,.,TGTGCCAGCAGCTTACAGACCTACGAGCAGTACTTC,CASSLQTYEQYF
TRBJ2-5,.,TRBV6-5,.,TGTGCCAGCAGGGGTTGGGCCCAGCAGGAGACCCAGTACTTC,CASRGWAQQETQYF
TRBJ2-5,.,TRBV5-4,.,TGTGCCAGCAGCCGGGATTCGACCCCAGAGACCCAGTACTTC,CASSRDSTPETQYF
TRBJ1-6,TRBD1,TRBV7-6,.,TGTGCCAGCAGCACCGAGACAGGGTTGGATTCACCCCTCCACTTT,CASSTETGLDSPLHF
TRBJ2-3,.,TRBV29-1,once,TGCAGCGGTACGGACGGCCGCACAGATACGCAGTATTTT,CSGTDGRTDTQYF
TRBJ1-6,TRBD1,TRBV23-1,.,TGCGCCAGCAGTCCGACATCCCGGACAGGGCGGTCACCCCTCCACTTT,CASSPTSRTGRSPLHF
TRBJ2-2,TRBD2,TRBV7-9,.,TGTGCCAGCAGCTTAGTACCTAGCGGGGTAGACACCGGGGAGCTGTTTTTT,CASSLVPSGVDTGELFF
TRBJ2-7,.,TRBV4-3,.,TGCGCCAGCAGCCAAGAACAGGCGACCTACGAGCAGTACTTC,CASSQEQATYEQYF
TRBJ2-5,.,TRBV18,.,TGTGCCAGCTCACCAGATGCCGAGACCCAGTACTTC,CASSPDAETQYF
TRBJ2-7,TRBD1,TRBV27,.,TGTGCCAGTCAAAGGACAGGGAGAGTCTACGAGCAGTACTTC,CASQRTGRVYEQYF
TRBJ2-7,TRBD2,TRBV19,.,TGTGCCAGTAGGGGGAGGGGCGACTACGAGCAGTACTTC,CASRGRGDYEQYF
TRBJ2-7,TRBD1,TRBV4-1,.,TGCGCCAGCAGCCGGGGGGACAGGGAAAGCGAGCAGTACTTC,CASSRGDRESEQYF
TRBJ2-3,.,TRBV5-6,.,TGTGCCAGCAGCTTAATCACAGATACGCAGTATTTT,CASSLITDTQYF
TRBJ2-5,.,TRBV7-8,.,TGTGCCAGCAGCTCCCTCGGGGGCCTCCAAGAGACCCAGTACTTC,CASSSLGGLQETQYF
TRBJ2-7,TRBD2,TRBV4-1,.,TGCGCCAGCAGCCAAGATCAACAACGGGGGGGCTTCCCTTACGAGCAGTACTTC,CASSQDQQRGGFPYEQYF
TRBJ2-5,.,TRBV7-2,once,TGTGCCAGCAGCTTAGGGCGGGGGCGGCAAGAGACCCAGTACTTC,CASSLGRGRQETQYF
TRBJ2-7,.,TRBV19,.,TGTGCCAGTACCCTGGAAATCGGCGGGCCCTACGAGCAGTACTTC,CASTLEIGGPYEQYF
TRBJ2-1,.,TRBV6-1,.,TGTGCCAGCAGTGAAGTGGCAGACTACAATGAGCAGTTCTTC,CASSEVADYNEQFF
TRBJ2-6,.,TRBV7-6,.,TGTGCCAGCAGCCCCACCGGGGACCTTTTTTACTCTGGGGCCAACGTCCTGACTTTC,CASSPTGDLFYSGANVLTF
TRBJ2-1,TRBD2,TRBV7-9,once,TGTGCCAGCAGCCCCTCGTTGCGGGGGGTTTACAATGAGCAGTTCTTC,CASSPSLRGVYNEQFF
TRBJ2-5,.,TRBV13,.,TGTGCCAGCAGTTTAAGTTCATCTGAGACCCAGTACTTC,CASSLSSSETQYF
TRBJ2-7,TRBD2,TRBV29-1,.,TGCAGCGTTCCTAGCGGGGCCTACGAGCAGTACTTC,CSVPSGAYEQYF
TRBJ2-7,TRBD2,TRBV7-9,.,TGTGCCAGCAGCCCTCAAGAGCGGGGGCTTGACGAGCAGTACTTC,CASSPQERGLDEQYF
TRBJ2-1,.,TRBV29-1,.,TGCAGCGTCGTAGTCAATGAGCAGTTCTTC,CSVVVNEQFF
TRBJ2-3,.,TRBV7-9,.,TGTGCCAGCAGCTTTGATCCGGGAACAGATACGCAGTATTTT,CASSFDPGTDTQYF
TRBJ2-5,.,TRBV6-6,once,TGTGCCAGCAGTTCTTCAGGACAGTCGAAGGAGACCCAGTACTTC,CASSSSGQSKETQYF
TRBJ2-2,.,TRBV10-2,.,TGCGCCAGCAGAGGACCGGACAGATACACCGGGGAGCTGTTTTTT,CASRGPDRYTGELFF
TRBJ2-7,.,TRBV7-6,.,TGTGCCAGCAGCTTAGGGTCTGATCCGGGAAACGAGCAGTACTTC,CASSLGSDPGNEQYF
TRBJ1-4,.,TRBV6-5,.,TGTGCCAGCAGTTACTCACAGAATAATGAAAAACTGTTTTTT,CASSYSQNNEKLFF
TRBJ2-1,TRBD1,TRBV27,.,TGTGCCAGCAGTGGCACCGGGACAGGCTACTACAATGAGCAGTTCTTC,CASSGTGTGYYNEQFF
TRBJ2-2,.,TRBV27,.,TGTGCCAGCAGTTTTCGGAACACCGGGGAGCTGTTTTTT,CASSFRNTGELFF
TRBJ1-2,.,TRBV5-6,.,TGTGCCAGCAGCTTGGGCAGGGTAGGGATTAGTGGCTACACCTTC,CASSLGRVGISGYTF
TRBJ2-5,.,TRBV23-1,.,TGCGCCTGGAAACTGGGGAGGGGACAAAAAGAGACCCAGTACTTC,CAWKLGRGQKETQYF
TRBJ1-2,.,TRBV29-1,.,TGCAGCGTTCAACAGGGTTCCTATGGCTACACCTTC,CSVQQGSYGYTF
TRBJ1-2,TRBD1,TRBV7-3,.,TGCGCCAGCAGCCAAGATAGGACAGGGCAATATGGCTACACCTTC,CASSQDRTGQYGYTF